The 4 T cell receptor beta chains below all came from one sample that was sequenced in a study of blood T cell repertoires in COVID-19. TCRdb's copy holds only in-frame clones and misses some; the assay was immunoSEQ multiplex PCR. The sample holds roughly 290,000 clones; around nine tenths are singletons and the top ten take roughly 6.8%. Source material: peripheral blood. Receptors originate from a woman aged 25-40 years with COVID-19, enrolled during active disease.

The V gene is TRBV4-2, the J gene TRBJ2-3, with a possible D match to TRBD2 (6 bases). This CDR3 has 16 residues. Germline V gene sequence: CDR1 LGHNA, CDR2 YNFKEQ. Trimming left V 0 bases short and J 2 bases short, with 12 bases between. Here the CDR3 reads CASSQDSSAITDTQYF. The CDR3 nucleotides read TGTGCCAGCAGCCAAGATTCTAGCGCAATCACAGATACGCAGTATTTT.

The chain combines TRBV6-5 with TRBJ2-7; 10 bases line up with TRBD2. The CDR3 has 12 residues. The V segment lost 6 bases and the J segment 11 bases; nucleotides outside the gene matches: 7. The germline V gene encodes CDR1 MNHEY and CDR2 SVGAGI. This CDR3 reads CASSPAGTSEYF. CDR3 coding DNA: TGTGCCAGCAGCCCCGCCGGGACTAGCGAGTACTTC.

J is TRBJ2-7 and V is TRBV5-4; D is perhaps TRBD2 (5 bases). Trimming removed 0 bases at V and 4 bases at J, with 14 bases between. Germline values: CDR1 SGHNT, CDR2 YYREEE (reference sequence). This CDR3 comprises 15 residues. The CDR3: CASSLVTGSLYEQYF. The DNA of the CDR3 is TGTGCCAGCAGCTTGGTGACGGGGAGTCTGTACGAGCAGTACTTC.

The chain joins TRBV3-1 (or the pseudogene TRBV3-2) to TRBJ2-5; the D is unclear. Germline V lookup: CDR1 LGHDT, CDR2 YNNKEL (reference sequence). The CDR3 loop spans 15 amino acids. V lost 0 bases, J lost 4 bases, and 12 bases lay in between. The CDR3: CASSQDRGKTETQYF. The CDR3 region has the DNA TGTGCCAGCAGCCAAGACAGAGGCAAAACAGAGACCCAGTACTTC.